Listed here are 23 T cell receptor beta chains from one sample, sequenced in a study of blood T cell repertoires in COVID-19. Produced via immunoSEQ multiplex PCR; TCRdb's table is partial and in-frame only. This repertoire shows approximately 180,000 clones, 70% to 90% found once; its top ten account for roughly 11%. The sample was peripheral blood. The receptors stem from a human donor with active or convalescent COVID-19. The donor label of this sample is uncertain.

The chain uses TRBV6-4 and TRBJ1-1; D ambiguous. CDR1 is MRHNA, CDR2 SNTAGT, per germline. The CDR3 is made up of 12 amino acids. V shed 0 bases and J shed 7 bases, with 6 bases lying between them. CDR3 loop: CASSDSRVEAFF. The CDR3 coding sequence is TGTGCCAGCAGTGACTCGAGAGTTGAAGCTTTCTTT.

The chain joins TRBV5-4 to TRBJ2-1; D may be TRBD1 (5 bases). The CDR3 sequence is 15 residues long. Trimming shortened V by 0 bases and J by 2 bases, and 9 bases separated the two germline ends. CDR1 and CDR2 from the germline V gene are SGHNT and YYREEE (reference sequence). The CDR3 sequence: CASSLGQGPYNEQFF. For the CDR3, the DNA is TGTGCCAGCAGCTTGGGGCAGGGTCCCTACAATGAGCAGTTCTTC.

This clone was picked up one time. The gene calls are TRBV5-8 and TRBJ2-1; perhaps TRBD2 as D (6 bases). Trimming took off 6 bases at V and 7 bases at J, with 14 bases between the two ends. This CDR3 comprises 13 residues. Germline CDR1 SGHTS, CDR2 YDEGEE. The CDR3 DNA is TGTGCCAGCAACAATTACCGGGGGAATGAGCAGTTCTTC. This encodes CASNNYRGNEQFF.

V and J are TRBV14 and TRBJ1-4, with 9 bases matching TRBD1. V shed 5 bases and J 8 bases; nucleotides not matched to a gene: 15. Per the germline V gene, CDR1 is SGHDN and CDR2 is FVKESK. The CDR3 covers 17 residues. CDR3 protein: CASSTSTTGGEVEKLFF. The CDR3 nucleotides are TGTGCCAGCAGCACCTCAACAACAGGGGGCGAAGTCGAAAAACTGTTTTTT.

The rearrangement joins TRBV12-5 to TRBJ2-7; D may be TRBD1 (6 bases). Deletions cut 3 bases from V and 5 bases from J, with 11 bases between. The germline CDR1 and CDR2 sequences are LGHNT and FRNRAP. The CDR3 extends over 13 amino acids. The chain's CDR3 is CASGLPSGDEQYF. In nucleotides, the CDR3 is TGTGCTAGTGGTTTACCCTCAGGGGACGAGCAGTACTTC.

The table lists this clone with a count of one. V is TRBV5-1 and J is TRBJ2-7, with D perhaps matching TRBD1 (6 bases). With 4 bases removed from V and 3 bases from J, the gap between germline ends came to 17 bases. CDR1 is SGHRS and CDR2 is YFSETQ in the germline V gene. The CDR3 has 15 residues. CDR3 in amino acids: CASSLPTGSGYEQYF. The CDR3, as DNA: TGCGCCAGCAGCCTACCCACAGGGAGCGGCTACGAGCAGTACTTC. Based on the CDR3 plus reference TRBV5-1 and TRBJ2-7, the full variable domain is KAGVTQTPRYLIKTRGQQVTLSCSPISGHRSVSWYQQTPGQGLQFLFEYFSETQRNKGNFPGRFSGRQFSNSRSEMNVSTLELGDSALYLCASSLPTGSGYEQYFGPGTRLTVT.

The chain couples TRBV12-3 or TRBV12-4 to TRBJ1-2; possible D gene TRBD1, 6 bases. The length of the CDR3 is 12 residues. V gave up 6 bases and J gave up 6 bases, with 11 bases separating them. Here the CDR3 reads CASSKTGNGYTF. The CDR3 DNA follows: TGTGCCAGCAGCAAAACAGGGAATGGCTACACCTTC.

CDR3: CASRQGATGKYF. For the CDR3, the DNA is TGTGCCAGCCGACAGGGGGCGACGGGCAAGTATTTT. The chain joins TRBV7-9 to TRBJ2-3, with 10 bases aligning to TRBD1. The J segment lost 13 bases and the V segment lost 8 bases, leaving 9 bases of the junction unmatched. The length of the CDR3 is 12 residues. Germline CDR1 SEHNR, CDR2 FQNEAQ (reference sequence).

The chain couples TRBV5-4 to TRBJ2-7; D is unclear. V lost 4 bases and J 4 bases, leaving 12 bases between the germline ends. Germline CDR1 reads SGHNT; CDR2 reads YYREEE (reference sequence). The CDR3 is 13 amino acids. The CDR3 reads CASSVGTAYEQYF. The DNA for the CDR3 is TGTGCCAGCAGCGTCGGTACAGCTTACGAGCAGTACTTC.

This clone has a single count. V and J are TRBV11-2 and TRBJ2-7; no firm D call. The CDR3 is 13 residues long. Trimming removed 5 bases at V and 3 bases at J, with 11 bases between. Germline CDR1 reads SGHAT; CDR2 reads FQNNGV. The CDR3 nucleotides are TGTGCCAGCAGCCTCCCCTCGGGCTACGAGCAGTACTTC. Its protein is CASSLPSGYEQYF. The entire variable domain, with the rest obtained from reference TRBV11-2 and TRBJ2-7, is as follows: EAGVAQSPRYKIIEKRQSVAFWCNPISGHATLYWYQQILGQGPKLLIQFQNNGVVDDSQLPKDRFSAERLKGVDSTLKIQPAKLEDSAVYLCASSLPSGYEQYFGPGTRLTVT.

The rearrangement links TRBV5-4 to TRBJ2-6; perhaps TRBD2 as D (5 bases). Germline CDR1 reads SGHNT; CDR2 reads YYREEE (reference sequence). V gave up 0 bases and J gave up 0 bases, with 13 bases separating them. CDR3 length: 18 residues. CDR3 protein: CASSLGILGSSGANVLTF. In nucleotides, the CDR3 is TGTGCCAGCAGCTTGGGAATCTTGGGGAGCTCTGGGGCCAACGTCCTGACTTTC.

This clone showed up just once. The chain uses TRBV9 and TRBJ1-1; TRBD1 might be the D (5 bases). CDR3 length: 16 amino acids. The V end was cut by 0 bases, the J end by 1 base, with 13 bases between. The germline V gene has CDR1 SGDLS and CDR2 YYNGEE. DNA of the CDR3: TGTGCCAGCAGCGTAGGGAGGGCAGGGAAGAACACTGAAGCTTTCTTT. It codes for CASSVGRAGKNTEAFF.

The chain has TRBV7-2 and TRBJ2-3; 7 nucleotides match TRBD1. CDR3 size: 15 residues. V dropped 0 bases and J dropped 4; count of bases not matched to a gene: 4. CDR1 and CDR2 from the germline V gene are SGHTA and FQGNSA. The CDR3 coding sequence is TGTGCCAGCAGCTTAGCGGCAGGGGGTGCAGATACGCAGTATTTT. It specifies CASSLAAGGADTQYF.

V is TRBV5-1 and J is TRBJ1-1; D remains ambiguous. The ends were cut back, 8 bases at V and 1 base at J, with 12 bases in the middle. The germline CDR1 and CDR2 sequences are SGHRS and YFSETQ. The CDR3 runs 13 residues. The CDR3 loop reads CASSTRPNTEAFF. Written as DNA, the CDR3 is TGCGCCAGTTCGACACGACCGAACACTGAAGCTTTCTTT.

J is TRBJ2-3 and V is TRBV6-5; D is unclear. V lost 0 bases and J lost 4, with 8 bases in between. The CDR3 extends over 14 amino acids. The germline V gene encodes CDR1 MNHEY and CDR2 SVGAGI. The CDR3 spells CASSYSPGPDTQYF. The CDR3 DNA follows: TGTGCCAGCAGTTACTCGCCAGGCCCAGATACGCAGTATTTT.

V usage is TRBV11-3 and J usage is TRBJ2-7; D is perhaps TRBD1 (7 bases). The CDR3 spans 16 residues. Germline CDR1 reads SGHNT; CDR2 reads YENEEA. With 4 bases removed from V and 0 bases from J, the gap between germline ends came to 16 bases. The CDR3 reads CASSSAGGPLSYEQYF. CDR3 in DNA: TGTGCCAGCAGCTCGGCAGGGGGGCCTCTCTCCTACGAGCAGTACTTC. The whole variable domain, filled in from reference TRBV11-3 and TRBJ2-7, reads EAGVVQSPRYKIIEKKQPVAFWCNPISGHNTLYWYLQNLGQGPELLIRYENEEAVDDSQLPKDRFSAERLKGVDSTLKIQPAELGDSAVYLCASSSAGGPLSYEQYFGPGTRLTVT.

CDR3 protein: CASSPIAGGSYNEQFF. The DNA for the CDR3 is TGTGCCAGCTCACCAATAGCGGGCGGCTCCTACAATGAGCAGTTCTTC. The chain joins TRBV18 to TRBJ2-1; 7 bases fit TRBD2. This CDR3 has 16 residues. Per the germline V gene, CDR1 is KGHSH and CDR2 is LQKENI. V lost 2 bases and J lost 0; bases outside the gene matches: 4.

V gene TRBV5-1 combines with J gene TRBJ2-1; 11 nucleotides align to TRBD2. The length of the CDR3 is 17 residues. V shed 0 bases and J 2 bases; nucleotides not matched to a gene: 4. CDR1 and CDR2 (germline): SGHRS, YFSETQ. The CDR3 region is CASSLGGTSGPYNEQFF. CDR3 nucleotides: TGCGCCAGCAGCTTGGGTGGGACTAGCGGCCCCTACAATGAGCAGTTCTTC. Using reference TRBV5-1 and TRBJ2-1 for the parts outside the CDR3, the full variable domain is KAGVTQTPRYLIKTRGQQVTLSCSPISGHRSVSWYQQTPGQGLQFLFEYFSETQRNKGNFPGRFSGRQFSNSRSEMNVSTLELGDSALYLCASSLGGTSGPYNEQFFGPGTRLTVL.

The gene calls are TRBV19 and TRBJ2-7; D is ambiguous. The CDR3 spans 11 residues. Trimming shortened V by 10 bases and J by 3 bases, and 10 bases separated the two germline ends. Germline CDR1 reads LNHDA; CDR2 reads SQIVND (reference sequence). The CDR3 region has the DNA TGTGCCACTTCGAGGCTCTACGAGCAGTACTTC. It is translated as CATSRLYEQYF.

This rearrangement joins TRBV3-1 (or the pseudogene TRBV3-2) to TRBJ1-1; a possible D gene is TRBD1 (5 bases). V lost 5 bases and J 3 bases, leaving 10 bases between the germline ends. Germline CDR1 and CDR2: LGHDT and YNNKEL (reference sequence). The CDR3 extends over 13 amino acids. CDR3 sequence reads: CASSDWGDTEAFF. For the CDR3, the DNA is TGTGCCAGCAGCGATTGGGGGGACACTGAAGCTTTCTTT.

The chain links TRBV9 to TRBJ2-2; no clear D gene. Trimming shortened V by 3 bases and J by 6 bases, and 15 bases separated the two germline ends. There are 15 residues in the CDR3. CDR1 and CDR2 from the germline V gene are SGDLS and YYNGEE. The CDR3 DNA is TGTGCCAGCAGCGCCCGAGAGCAAACCGCCGGGGAGCTGTTTTTT. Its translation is CASSAREQTAGELFF.

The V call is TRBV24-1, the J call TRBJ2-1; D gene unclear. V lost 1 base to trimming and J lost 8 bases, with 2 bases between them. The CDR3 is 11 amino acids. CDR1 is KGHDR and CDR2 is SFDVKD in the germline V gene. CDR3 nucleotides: TGTGCCACCAGTGATTTCGATGAGCAGTTCTTC. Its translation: CATSDFDEQFF.

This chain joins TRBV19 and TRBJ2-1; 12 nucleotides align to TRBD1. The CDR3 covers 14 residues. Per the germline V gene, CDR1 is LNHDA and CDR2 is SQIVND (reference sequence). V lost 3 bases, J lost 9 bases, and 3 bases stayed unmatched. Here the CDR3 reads CASSMGQGASEQFF. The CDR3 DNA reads TGTGCCAGTAGTATGGGACAGGGGGCAAGTGAGCAGTTCTTC.